These T cell receptor beta chains were read from a single sample in a study of CD8 T cells in Susac syndrome. TCRdb re-derived calls from the immunoSEQ multiplex PCR reads in MiXCR, one entry per CDR3 protein. The sample yields 95,000 to 150,000 distinct CDR3 sequences, 90% to 95% seen once. Sequencing input: CD8+ T cells from PBMCs. The receptors originated from a human donor with Susac syndrome. Both conserved end residues are part of each CDR3. A D gene is named only where the DNA matches it firmly. Part of the rows lack a size; the others show once, few, many or a class for expanded clones.

v_call	d_call	j_call	clone_size	cdr3_aa	cdr3_nt
TRBV11-3	.	TRBJ2-6	.	CASRGHRKSGANVLTF	TGTGCCAGCAGGGGTCACAGGAAATCTGGGGCCAACGTCCTGACTTTC
TRBV6-5	TRBD1	TRBJ1-2	.	CASSPHRGSDGYTF	TGTGCCAGCAGTCCTCACAGGGGCAGCGATGGCTACACCTTC
TRBV12-3/TRBV12-4	.	TRBJ2-5	.	CASSFGDSLYQETQYF	TGTGCCAGCAGTTTCGGGGACTCACTTTACCAAGAGACCCAGTACTTC
TRBV20-1	.	TRBJ2-1	.	CSARRVGSYNEQFF	TGCAGTGCGAGGCGCGTCGGGAGCTACAATGAGCAGTTCTTC
TRBV20-1	.	TRBJ2-5	.	CSARDGRPQETQYF	TGCAGTGCTAGAGATGGCAGACCCCAAGAGACCCAGTACTTC
TRBV20-1	.	TRBJ1-1	.	CSARGDRGDTEAFF	TGCAGTGCTAGAGGCGATAGGGGGGACACTGAAGCTTTCTTT
TRBV20-1	.	TRBJ1-2	.	CSAIHTGWGSNGYTF	TGCAGTGCTATCCATACGGGTTGGGGGTCAAATGGCTACACCTTC
TRBV23-1	.	TRBJ2-2	.	CASSQSATETNTGELFF	TGCGCCAGCAGTCAATCCGCCACCGAGACCAACACCGGGGAGCTGTTTTTT
TRBV9	TRBD2	TRBJ2-1	.	CASSVGSGRAGEQFF	TGTGCCAGCAGCGTAGGGAGCGGGAGGGCGGGGGAGCAGTTCTTC
TRBV29-1	TRBD1	TRBJ1-2	.	CSVVRGDGYTF	TGCAGCGTTGTCAGGGGGGATGGCTACACCTTC
TRBV15	.	TRBJ2-7	.	CATSPTGGEQYF	TGTGCCACCAGCCCGACCGGTGGGGAGCAGTACTTC
TRBV9	TRBD1	TRBJ2-7	.	CASSGRDRDPYEQYF	TGTGCCAGCAGCGGAAGGGACAGGGACCCCTACGAGCAGTACTTC
TRBV12-3/TRBV12-4	.	TRBJ2-2	.	CASRRSPGQQSTGELFF	TGTGCCAGCCGTCGATCTCCTGGACAGCAGAGCACCGGGGAGCTGTTTTTT
TRBV29-1	.	TRBJ2-3	.	CSVEEGTAVTQYF	TGCAGCGTTGAAGAGGGCACGGCAGTTACGCAGTATTTT
TRBV12-3/TRBV12-4	TRBD1	TRBJ1-3	.	CASSLGQGSSGNTIYF	TGTGCCAGCAGCTTGGGACAGGGGAGCTCTGGAAACACCATATATTTT
TRBV12-3/TRBV12-4	TRBD2	TRBJ2-1	.	CASSSSGYEQFF	TGTGCCAGCAGTTCTAGCGGGTATGAGCAGTTCTTC
TRBV29-1	TRBD2	TRBJ2-3	.	CSASTSGPDTQYF	TGCAGCGCCTCGACTAGCGGCCCAGATACGCAGTATTTT
TRBV12-3/TRBV12-4	.	TRBJ2-3	.	CASSHSARVDTQYF	TGTGCCAGCAGCCATTCGGCTAGGGTCGATACGCAGTATTTT
TRBV14	TRBD1	TRBJ1-1	.	CASSQDAGGYTEAFF	TGTGCCAGCAGCCAAGATGCAGGGGGATACACTGAAGCTTTCTTT
TRBV15	TRBD1	TRBJ2-5	.	CATSDRGQETQYF	TGTGCCACCAGCGACAGGGGGCAAGAGACCCAGTACTTC
TRBV13	TRBD1	TRBJ2-5	.	CASSPGTGQETQYF	TGTGCCAGCAGCCCCGGGACAGGTCAAGAGACCCAGTACTTC
TRBV20-1	.	TRBJ2-7	.	CSARDGSVEQYF	TGCAGTGCTAGAGATGGCTCAGTCGAGCAGTACTTC
TRBV3-1	TRBD1	TRBJ2-5	.	CASSMDRYGETQYF	TGTGCCAGCAGCATGGACAGGTACGGAGAGACCCAGTACTTC
TRBV12-3/TRBV12-4	.	TRBJ1-2	.	CASGPDRSYGYTF	TGTGCCAGCGGACCGGACAGATCGTATGGCTACACCTTC
TRBV7-9	TRBD1	TRBJ1-5	.	CASSGPGQSGQPQHF	TGTGCCAGCAGCGGACCGGGACAGTCAGGGCAGCCCCAGCATTTT
TRBV5-1	.	TRBJ1-3	.	CASSGRNTIYF	TGCGCCAGCAGCGGCCGAAACACCATATATTTT
TRBV6-2/TRBV6-3	.	TRBJ2-7	.	CASSSLAGSPYEQYF	TGTGCCAGCAGTTCCCTTGCCGGGAGCCCGTACGAGCAGTACTTC
TRBV7-8	TRBD1	TRBJ2-1	.	CASTHASGTGLSDEQFF	TGTGCCAGCACCCACGCCTCAGGGACAGGATTATCCGATGAGCAGTTCTTC
TRBV20-1	TRBD2	TRBJ2-2	.	CSARGRRREDGTGELFF	TGCAGTGCTAGAGGGAGGCGGCGGGAGGACGGCACCGGGGAGCTGTTTTTT
TRBV28	.	TRBJ2-5	.	CASRQDGQETQYF	TGTGCCAGCAGGCAGGACGGACAAGAGACCCAGTACTTC
TRBV6-5	.	TRBJ2-7	.	CASSYLGGGYEQYF	TGTGCCAGCAGTTACTTGGGGGGAGGCTACGAGCAGTACTTC
TRBV5-1	.	TRBJ2-5	.	CASSLAYPPGRGETQYF	TGCGCCAGCAGCTTGGCATACCCTCCAGGGCGCGGAGAGACCCAGTACTTC
TRBV20-1	.	TRBJ1-6	.	CSATKGPSSSYNSPLHF	TGCAGTGCTACCAAGGGACCCTCGAGCTCCTATAATTCACCCCTCCACTTT
TRBV27	.	TRBJ2-7	once	CASSMASTYEQYF	TGTGCCAGCAGTATGGCCTCAACCTACGAGCAGTACTTC
TRBV11-3	.	TRBJ1-1	.	CASSLLRGTEAFF	TGTGCCAGCAGCCTCCTCCGCGGCACTGAAGCTTTCTTT
TRBV30	.	TRBJ1-1	.	CAKGQPNTEAFF	TGTGCCAAAGGACAACCGAACACTGAAGCTTTCTTT
TRBV4-1	TRBD1	TRBJ2-1	.	CASSQEGQGDLNEQFF	TGCGCCAGCAGCCAAGAGGGACAGGGGGATCTTAATGAGCAGTTCTTC
TRBV29-1	TRBD1	TRBJ2-7	.	CSVAAQGVSYEQYF	TGCAGCGTTGCCGCCCAGGGGGTTTCCTACGAGCAGTACTTC
TRBV5-1	.	TRBJ2-3	.	CASSPETWGTDTQYF	TGCGCCAGCAGCCCCGAAACCTGGGGCACAGATACGCAGTATTTT
TRBV24-1	.	TRBJ1-5	.	CATSDTRGGNQPQHF	TGTGCCACCAGTGACACCCGGGGAGGCAATCAGCCCCAGCATTTT
TRBV2	TRBD2	TRBJ2-3	.	CASSPRLAGGLGTDTQYF	TGTGCCAGCAGTCCCCGGTTAGCGGGAGGGCTCGGAACAGATACGCAGTATTTT